Listed here are 19 T cell receptor beta chains from one sample, sequenced in a study of shared clonotypes between healthy human individuals. The protocol was immunoSEQ multiplex PCR, while the TCRdb copy is restricted to in-frame clones and leaves out a portion. The data show some 470,000 clones, 76% seen once. The sample taken for sequencing was PBMCs. Receptors were obtained from a woman in her thirties or forties in good health. Some clones in this sample may be carry-over from other donors' samples.

This clone was picked up many times. V usage is TRBV4-2 and J usage is TRBJ1-4; D remains unclear. The CDR3 runs 17 residues. From germline, CDR1 is LGHNA and CDR2 YNFKEQ. V lost 1 base and J lost 0, with 12 bases in between. The CDR3 bases are TGTGCCAGCAGCCAAGCTAGTACGCTCTCAACTAATGAAAAACTGTTTTTT. Its protein product is CASSQASTLSTNEKLFF.

The V and J genes are TRBV5-4 and TRBJ2-7; TRBD2 aligns across 11 bases. The CDR3 consists of 15 residues. Germline CDR1 is SGHNT and CDR2 is YYREEE (reference sequence). V gave up 4 bases and J gave up 2 bases; unmatched junction bases: 5. The CDR3 sequence is CASSQGLAEAYEQYF. The CDR3 bases are TGTGCCAGCAGCCAGGGACTAGCGGAGGCCTACGAGCAGTACTTC.

The V gene is TRBV9, the J gene TRBJ2-5; a possible D gene is TRBD2 (5 bases). Trimming removed 5 bases at V and 0 bases at J, with 11 bases between. Per germline, CDR1 SGDLS and CDR2 YYNGEE. This CDR3 has 14 amino acids. The CDR3 DNA follows: TGTGCCAGCAGTCGGGAATCGTACCAAGAGACCCAGTACTTC. This codes for CASSRESYQETQYF.

This clone was counted between two and nine times. The rearrangement joins TRBV7-9 to TRBJ1-4, with 9 bases that match TRBD1. CDR1 and CDR2 from the germline V gene are SEHNR and FQNEAQ (reference sequence). After removal of 5 bases from V and 6 bases from J, the junction contained 10 bases not matched to a gene. The CDR3 has 16 amino acids. The DNA for the CDR3 is TGTGCCAGCAGCCCCGGGACAGGGTTTAAGGATGAAAAACTGTTTTTT. Amino acids: CASSPGTGFKDEKLFF.

The chain links TRBV5-1 to TRBJ1-1; unclear D gene. This CDR3 spans 12 amino acids. Germline loops: CDR1 SGHRS, CDR2 YFSETQ. Trimming pared 4 bases from V and 4 bases from J, leaving 8 bases between. The CDR3 sequence: CASSPVGTEAFF. The CDR3 DNA reads as TGCGCCAGCAGCCCCGTAGGCACTGAAGCTTTCTTT. Full variable domain (remainder filled in from reference TRBV5-1 and TRBJ1-1): KAGVTQTPRYLIKTRGQQVTLSCSPISGHRSVSWYQQTPGQGLQFLFEYFSETQRNKGNFPGRFSGRQFSNSRSEMNVSTLELGDSALYLCASSPVGTEAFFGQGTRLTVV.

The chain combines TRBV19 with TRBJ2-7, with a weak D call TRBD2 (7 bases). Trimming took off 5 bases at V and 2 bases at J, with 16 bases between the two ends. This CDR3 has 15 residues. Germline values: CDR1 LNHDA, CDR2 SQIVND (reference sequence). The CDR3 spells CASSPSGGETYEQYF. For the CDR3, the DNA is TGTGCCAGTAGTCCTTCGGGGGGCGAAACCTACGAGCAGTACTTC.

The rearrangement joins TRBV29-1 to TRBJ2-7; possibly TRBD1 for D (6 bases). V shed 6 bases and J shed 7 bases, with 10 bases lying between them. Germline assignment: CDR1 SQVTM and CDR2 ANQGSEA. CDR3 length: 10 residues. CDR3 in amino acids: CSVRQDEQYF. CDR3 bases: TGCAGCGTCCGACAGGATGAGCAGTACTTC.

This clone was counted between two and nine times. One base separates it from a far larger clone, so it is likely a read error. The chain uses TRBV7-9 and TRBJ1-2, with D possibly matching TRBD1 (6 bases). This CDR3 spans 12 amino acids. From germline, CDR1 is SEHNR and CDR2 FQNEAQ (reference sequence). The V gene lost 5 bases and the J gene lost 14 bases, with 18 bases spanning the gap. CDR3 region: CASSTSWDKKTF. The CDR3, as DNA: TGTGCCAGCAGCACTAGCTGGGACAAAAAGACCTTC.

The V call is TRBV19, the J call TRBJ2-3; D possibly corresponds to TRBD1 (6 bases). The V end was cut by 2 bases, the J end by 0 bases, with 15 bases between. Looked up from germline, CDR1 is LNHDA and CDR2 is SQIVND (reference sequence). CDR3 length: 17 amino acids. CDR3 nucleotide sequence: TGTGCCAGTAGTATACCGACAGGCGACCTTAGCACAGATACGCAGTATTTT. This sequence encodes CASSIPTGDLSTDTQYF.

In this sample, this clone turned up a few times. The chain uses TRBV14 and TRBJ2-7, with 11 nucleotides matching TRBD2. Per germline, CDR1 SGHDN and CDR2 FVKESK. CDR3 length: 16 residues. J gave up 7 bases and V 2 bases, and 10 bases lay outside the gene matches. The CDR3 DNA is TGTGCCAGCAGCCAATCAGGACTAGCGGGTCGGATGGAGCAGTACTTC. It translates to CASSQSGLAGRMEQYF.

CDR3 nucleotide sequence: TGTGCCTCCCCCCTCCTGGGTGAAAAACTGTTTTTT. Translated, it gives CASPLLGEKLFF. The chain is built from TRBV21-1 and TRBJ1-4. TRBV21-1 is a pseudogene segment. The CDR3 has 12 residues.

V usage is TRBV7-2 and J usage is TRBJ2-2; D is undetermined. There are 14 residues in the CDR3. Germline V gene data show CDR1 as SGHTA and CDR2 as FQGNSA. Trimming pared 5 bases from V and 2 bases from J, leaving 9 bases between. CDR3 nucleotides: TGTGCCAGCAGCCCCAGCGTCAACACCGGGGAGCTGTTTTTT. Amino acids: CASSPSVNTGELFF.

This rearrangement joins TRBV2 to TRBJ1-2, with 8 positions matching TRBD1. Germline CDR1 and CDR2: SNHLY and FYNNEI. CDR3 length: 16 amino acids. V trimming: 4 bases; J trimming: 4 bases; junction bases outside the gene matches: 11. CDR3 region: CASSASQGARAYGYTF. The CDR3 DNA sequence: TGTGCCAGCAGTGCTAGTCAGGGGGCGCGTGCCTATGGCTACACCTTC.

The CDR3 bases are TGTGCCAGCAGCGTAGTGTCGGGGTATAGCCTTAACACCGGGGAGCTGTTTTTT. This sequence encodes CASSVVSGYSLNTGELFF. V usage is TRBV9 and J usage is TRBJ2-2, with D tentatively TRBD2 (5 bases). CDR1 SGDLS and CDR2 YYNGEE come from the germline V gene. This CDR3 has 18 residues. The V end was cut by 0 bases, the J end by 2 bases, with 17 bases between.

The CDR3 nucleotides are TGTGCCAGCAGATCAGGACAGGGAAGAGATACGCAGTATTTT. Protein product: CASRSGQGRDTQYF. The gene calls are TRBV28 and TRBJ2-3; TRBD1 agrees at 8 bases. The CDR3 is 14 amino acids. V trimming: 6 bases; J trimming: 5 bases; junction bases outside the gene matches: 7. The germline gives CDR1 MDHEN, CDR2 SYDVKM.

V usage is TRBV10-2 and J usage is TRBJ2-3; TRBD1 agrees at 9 bases. The CDR3 consists of 14 residues. Trimming at V came to 9 bases and at J to 1 base, leaving 5 bases not matched to a gene. The V gene's germline CDR1 is WSHSY and CDR2 SAAADI. The CDR3: CASRRTGGTDTQYF. CDR3 in DNA: TGCGCCAGTAGGAGGACAGGGGGCACAGATACGCAGTATTTT.

This chain joins TRBV27 and TRBJ1-2; D is unresolved. The CDR3 runs to 13 residues. The V end lost 6 bases, the J end lost 2 bases, and 10 bases lay between the germline ends. Germline CDR1 is MNHEY and CDR2 is SMNVEV (reference sequence). The CDR3, as DNA: TGTGCCAGCAGCGCTTCTAAAAACTATGGCTACACCTTC. Protein sequence: CASSASKNYGYTF.

The chain uses TRBV28 and TRBJ1-4, with 7 bases lining up with TRBD1. V dropped 5 bases and J dropped 6; count of bases not matched to a gene: 9. The germline gives CDR1 MDHEN, CDR2 SYDVKM. The CDR3 runs to 15 residues. CDR3 coding DNA: TGTGCCAGCAGTCGGGCAGGGGGTTTTGATGAAAAACTGTTTTTT. It is translated as CASSRAGGFDEKLFF.

This clone is a singleton in its sample. The DNA for the CDR3 is TGCGCCAGCAGCTTAATCACGGGGCCCACAGGGGCCAACGTCCTGACTTTC. Its protein product is CASSLITGPTGANVLTF. V is TRBV5-1 and J is TRBJ2-6, with D perhaps assigned TRBD1 or TRBD2 (5 bases each). The CDR3 loop spans 17 amino acids. CDR1 SGHRS and CDR2 YFSETQ come from the germline V gene. V lost 2 bases and J lost 4, with 16 bases in between.